In this sample, the clone carrying this TCR beta chain turned up a few times. Its antigen is unidentified. This sample was included in a study of shared clonotypes between healthy human individuals. The unsorted samples had some 90 million PBMCs used for genomic DNA. Trimming removed 7 bases from V and 2 bases from J; junction bases left unmatched: 4. Per germline, CDR1 ENHRY and CDR2 SYGVKD. The CDR3 loop spans 13 amino acids. Genomic DNA from each subset was divided evenly over several immunoSEQ plates. The unsorted PBMC replicate PCRs were performed with about 0.3 ug DNA, tens of thousands of T cell genomes. TCRdb's copy holds only in-frame clones and misses some; the assay was immunoSEQ multiplex PCR. This sample carries around 500,000 clones, 79% of them seen once, and the ten largest clones take about 12%. Study findings and constraints: The donor pool, a small one, limited the genetic and exposure-history diversity represented.

This receptor was taken from a woman in her forties in good health. Some clones in this sample may be carry-over from other donors' samples. The chain couples TRBV10-3 to TRBJ1-2; the match to TRBD1 covers 7 bases. The material sequenced was PBMCs. In DNA form, the CDR3 reads TGTGCCATCACCGGACAGGTGAACTATGGCTACACCTTC. Protein product: CAITGQVNYGYTF.